This T cell receptor (beta chain) was obtained from a study of shared clonotypes between healthy human individuals. Notes on the study in general: Read depth was anticipated to influence clonotype sharing among donors.

Positive CCR7 selection of CD45RO-negative cells yielded the naive CD8 cells, and terminally differentiated effector memory CD45RA+ cells were excluded. Free of recent acute infections or vaccinations, the donors were healthy HIV-negative adults. CDR1 is MGHRA and CDR2 is YSYEKL in the germline V gene. The CDR3 has 16 amino acids. J was trimmed by 4 bases and V by 4 bases; bases with no gene match: 11. Each replicate PCR on the sorted subsets used 200 to 250 ng DNA (around 31,000 T cell genomes). Assay used: immunoSEQ multiplex PCR; TCRdb lists only in-frame clones, some missing. The table shows just over 2,000,000 clones, with about 95% occurring only once. Concerning this clone itself: Its target is not known.

What was sequenced was naive CD8+ T cells sorted from blood. The TCR originated in a man aged 18 to 30 in good health. The rearrangement uses TRBV4-1 and TRBJ2-7; 9 bases map to TRBD2. The DNA of the CDR3 is TGCGCCAGCAGCCCTGACCCCGGCGGGGGGGGTTACGAGCAGTACTTC. The encoded protein is CASSPDPGGGGYEQYF.